The next 23 T cell receptor beta chains were all read from a single sample in a study of CD8 T cell repertoires and HIV-1 epitope variants (dated by TCRdb to between 2020 and 2021). Library preparation was by the immunoSEQ multiplex PCR assay. This is the immuneACCESS table as TCRdb keeps it, with only in-frame sequences that have V and J called. A part of the clones is gone; compared with another copy, unresolved V genes explain less than half, and the rest is unexplained. The sample table records tens of thousands of clones; roughly 81% of these occur just once. The ten largest clones add up to approximately 24% of the sample. Input material: uncultured baseline CD8+ T cells from peripheral blood mononuclear cells (PBMCs). These receptors were taken from a male donor with HIV.

V gene TRBV28 combines with J gene TRBJ2-7; D might be TRBD1 or TRBD2, each matching 5 bases. CDR3 length: 14 residues. Germline CDR1 MDHEN, CDR2 SYDVKM. Trimming took 4 bases from V and 0 from J, leaving 10 bases between them. CDR3 nucleotide sequence: TGTGCCAGCAGTTCGGACGGGACCTCCTACGAGCAGTACTTC. It yields the protein CASSSDGTSYEQYF.

This chain connects TRBV28 to TRBJ1-1, with D possibly TRBD1 on 6 matching bases. Germline assignment: CDR1 MDHEN and CDR2 SYDVKM. The V end was cut by 6 bases, the J end by 4 bases, with 15 bases between. This CDR3 region has 14 residues. In nucleotides, the CDR3 is TGTGCCAGCAGAGGAGGGGGAGGGTTCACTGAAGCTTTCTTT. Translating gives CASRGGGGFTEAFF.

In its sample, this clone was seen once. The V gene is TRBV5-1, the J gene TRBJ2-5; possible D gene TRBD1, 5 bases. The CDR3 covers 15 residues. Germline CDR1 SGHRS, CDR2 YFSETQ. The germline V and J ends were trimmed by 3 bases and 2 bases, with 14 bases remaining between them. CDR3 sequence: CASSSGRDRQETQYF. The CDR3 DNA is TGCGCCAGCAGCTCCGGCAGGGATAGACAAGAGACCCAGTACTTC.

This rearrangement joins TRBV11-2 to TRBJ2-5; D not resolved. The CDR3 has 13 residues. Trimming shortened V by 6 bases and J by 1 base, and 9 bases separated the two germline ends. Germline CDR1 SGHAT, CDR2 FQNNGV. The CDR3 nucleotides read TGTGCCAGCAGGGGGTCCTTCCAAGAGACCCAGTACTTC. It specifies CASRGSFQETQYF.

The rearrangement links TRBV6-1 to TRBJ1-1; D uncertain. The CDR3 extends over 16 amino acids. The germline V gene encodes CDR1 MNHNS and CDR2 SASEGT. Deletions cut 6 bases from V and 0 bases from J, with 17 bases between. The CDR3 loop is CASSEPPGRMNTEAFF. In DNA form, the CDR3 reads TGTGCCAGCAGCGAACCCCCCGGCCGAATGAACACTGAAGCTTTCTTT.

This chain uses TRBV30 with TRBJ1-5; D is unclear. This CDR3 has 13 residues. Trimming took 2 bases from V and 2 from J, leaving 7 bases between them. CDR1 GTSNPN and CDR2 SVGIG come from the germline V gene (reference sequence). CDR3 sequence (DNA): TGTGCCTGGAGTCTTTCGGGCAATCAGCCCCAGCATTTT. This codes for CAWSLSGNQPQHF.

V gene TRBV28 combines with J gene TRBJ1-5; D remains ambiguous. V shed 3 bases and J shed 3 bases, with 9 bases lying between them. CDR1 is MDHEN and CDR2 is SYDVKM in the germline V gene. The CDR3 extends over 14 amino acids. The CDR3 DNA sequence: TGTGCCAGCAGTTTGTGGGGTCCCAATCAGCCCCAGCATTTT. Translated, it gives CASSLWGPNQPQHF.

The rearrangement links TRBV28 to TRBJ1-5, with 7 bases that match TRBD1. Per germline, CDR1 MDHEN and CDR2 SYDVKM. Germline trimming cut 10 bases from V and 2 bases from J; bases unmatched to any gene: 11. The length of the CDR3 is 15 residues. The CDR3 region has the DNA TGTGCCACCCGTGGAGTAGGGGGCGGCAATCAGCCCCAGCATTTT. Protein: CATRGVGGGNQPQHF.

V is TRBV6-6 and J is TRBJ1-4; TRBD1 matches 9 bases. V shed 5 bases, J shed 6 bases, and the junction held 10 bases outside the gene matches. The germline CDR1 and CDR2 sequences are MNHNY and SVGAGI (reference sequence). CDR3 length: 16 residues. The DNA for the CDR3 is TGTGCCAGCAGTCGCGCTGGGACAGGGAACTATGAAAAACTGTTTTTT. As protein: CASSRAGTGNYEKLFF.

The J gene is TRBJ1-1, the V gene TRBV6-1; D uncertain. V gave up 5 bases and J gave up 0 bases, with 7 bases separating them. The CDR3 runs 13 residues. The germline V gene has CDR1 MNHNS and CDR2 SASEGT. CDR3 sequence: CASSWEMNTEAFF. CDR3 sequence (DNA): TGTGCCAGCAGTTGGGAGATGAACACTGAAGCTTTCTTT.

This rearrangement joins TRBV5-6 to TRBJ1-2, with D perhaps TRBD1 (5 bases). The CDR3 spans 14 residues. Trimming took 0 bases from V and 4 from J, leaving 10 bases between them. Germline CDR1 SGHDT, CDR2 YYEEEE. The CDR3 sequence is CASSLGQSAYGYTF. In DNA, the CDR3 is TGTGCCAGCAGCTTGGGACAGTCTGCCTATGGCTACACCTTC.

The J gene is TRBJ1-6, the V gene TRBV30; no clear D gene. The CDR3 is 13 residues long. Deletions cut 3 bases from V and 6 bases from J, with 9 bases between. Looked up from germline, CDR1 is GTSNPN and CDR2 is SVGIG (reference sequence). The CDR3, as DNA: TGTGCCTGGAGGGGAGAGATTAATTCACCCCTCCACTTT. Protein sequence: CAWRGEINSPLHF.

The chain couples TRBV5-8 to TRBJ2-7; D is uncertain. CDR1 and CDR2 from the germline V gene are SGHTS and YDEGEE. The CDR3 loop spans 14 amino acids. Trimming pared 2 bases from V and 5 bases from J, leaving 14 bases between. CDR3 sequence (DNA): TGTGCCAGCAGCTTCCAAATTCCTTTAGACGAGCAGTACTTC. This encodes CASSFQIPLDEQYF.

This chain connects TRBV7-2 to TRBJ2-7; D ambiguous. Germline V gene data show CDR1 as SGHTA and CDR2 as FQGNSA. The ends were cut back, 2 bases at V and 0 bases at J, with 11 bases in the middle. The CDR3 loop spans 15 amino acids. The CDR3: CASSLYLTSSYEQYF. The CDR3 DNA follows: TGTGCCAGCAGCTTATATTTAACGAGCTCCTACGAGCAGTACTTC.

This clone was seen just once. V and J are TRBV27 and TRBJ2-7; 8 bases map to TRBD2. V lost 4 bases and J lost 2; bases outside the gene matches: 7. Germline values: CDR1 MNHEY, CDR2 SMNVEV (reference sequence). This CDR3 is 15 amino acids long. CDR3 region: CASSYSGTSPYEQYF. The CDR3 region has the DNA TGTGCCAGCAGTTATAGCGGGACGTCACCCTACGAGCAGTACTTC.

The chain uses TRBV9 and TRBJ2-1; no firm D call. The CDR3 has 13 residues. Germline V gene sequence: CDR1 SGDLS, CDR2 YYNGEE. V gave up 3 bases and J gave up 4 bases, with 8 bases separating them. CDR3: CASSELGYNEQFF. The CDR3 DNA follows: TGTGCCAGCAGCGAGCTGGGTTACAATGAGCAGTTCTTC.

The chain links TRBV7-2 to TRBJ2-5, with D tentatively TRBD1 (6 bases). The V gene's germline CDR1 is SGHTA and CDR2 FQGNSA. Trimming took off 5 bases at V and 5 bases at J, with 21 bases between the two ends. CDR3 size: 16 residues. The CDR3 region has the DNA TGTGCCAGCAGCATATCATCAGCGGTCCAGGGGGAGACCCAGTACTTC. This encodes CASSISSAVQGETQYF. Filled out from reference TRBV7-2 and TRBJ2-5, the complete variable domain reads GAGVSQSPSNKVTEKGKDVELRCDPISGHTALYWYRQSLGQGLEFLIYFQGNSAPDKSGLPSDRFSAERTGGSVSTLTIQRTQQEDSAVYLCASSISSAVQGETQYFGPGTRLLVL.

This chain connects TRBV25-1 to TRBJ2-7, with 12 positions matching TRBD1. Germline lookup yields CDR1 MGHDK and CDR2 SYGVNS. CDR3 length equals 15 residues. The J segment lost 2 bases and the V segment lost 7 bases, leaving 6 bases of the junction unmatched. The CDR3 here is CASTGQGAATYEQYF. As DNA, the CDR3 is TGTGCCAGCACGGGACAGGGGGCAGCCACCTACGAGCAGTACTTC.

CDR3: CASSQALASTDTQYF. The DNA of the CDR3 is TGTGCCAGCAGCCAAGCGCTAGCTAGCACAGATACGCAGTATTTT. The rearrangement links TRBV14 to TRBJ2-3, with D maybe TRBD2 (5 bases). Germline assignment: CDR1 SGHDN and CDR2 FVKESK. The CDR3 is 15 residues long. Trimming removed 1 base at V and 0 bases at J, with 8 bases between.

The V and J genes are TRBV29-1 and TRBJ2-1; the match to TRBD1 covers 8 bases. The CDR3 is made up of 13 amino acids. V lost 1 base, J lost 8 bases, and 4 bases stayed unmatched. Per germline, CDR1 SQVTM and CDR2 ANQGSEA. The CDR3 loop reads CSVEGTGLDEQFF. The DNA for the CDR3 is TGCAGCGTTGAAGGGACAGGGCTGGATGAGCAGTTCTTC.

This clone was detected once. V usage is TRBV30 and J usage is TRBJ1-1; no clear D. Trimming stripped 4 bases from V and 6 bases from J, with 18 bases between. The V gene's germline CDR1 is GTSNPN and CDR2 SVGIG (reference sequence). The CDR3 consists of 14 residues. The CDR3 is CAWKRKGGKPEAFF. CDR3 sequence (DNA): TGTGCCTGGAAACGGAAGGGTGGGAAACCTGAAGCTTTCTTT.

The chain couples TRBV5-4 to TRBJ1-2; D unclear. V was cut by 4 bases and J by 11 bases, with 18 bases left in between. The germline V gene has CDR1 SGHNT and CDR2 YYREEE (reference sequence). The CDR3 contains 13 residues. The CDR3 nucleotides read TGTGCCAGCAGCCTATCCTTTGGCTCCACTTACACCTTC. Translating it yields CASSLSFGSTYTF.

The V call is TRBV30, the J call TRBJ1-1; no firm D call. Germline CDR1 and CDR2: GTSNPN and SVGIG (reference sequence). Between the trimmed V and J ends, which lost 0 bases and 0 bases, there was a span of 11 bases. The CDR3 sequence is 15 residues long. The CDR3 loop is CAWSVRQRLNTEAFF. The DNA for the CDR3 is TGTGCCTGGAGTGTACGTCAGAGATTGAACACTGAAGCTTTCTTT.